These 18 T cell receptor beta chains originate from one sample sequenced in a study of Ad26.COV2.S vaccination and SARS-CoV-2 variants. TCRdb's table, derived via immunoSEQ multiplex PCR, lists solely in-frame clones and lacks some. The top ten clones hold approximately 5% of a sample with about 350,000 clones, 75% to 90% of them seen once. Stated treatment: some 19 received Ad26.COV2.S at low or high dose, single or two shots; five or six received placebo; per-sample allocation not given. Sampling was done on day 63 after the first vaccine or placebo injection. The sample in question was peripheral blood, obtained in a trial of Ad26.COV2.S vaccine versus placebo. The receptor set was obtained from a person between 18 and 65 years old who received the Ad26.COV2.S COVID-19 vaccine or a placebo.

This rearrangement joins TRBV28 to TRBJ1-6; no reliable D call. The CDR3 is 14 amino acids. V was shortened by 7 bases and J by 0 bases, with 7 bases between the two germline ends. Germline CDR1 reads MDHEN; CDR2 reads SYDVKM. The chain's CDR3 is CASNTVSYNSPLHF. The DNA of the CDR3 is TGTGCCAGCAATACGGTCTCCTATAATTCACCCCTCCACTTT. The full variable domain, in which reference TRBV28 and TRBJ1-6 provide the parts outside the CDR3, is DVKVTQSSRYLVKRTGEKVFLECVQDMDHENMFWYRQDPGLGLRLIYFSYDVKMKEKGDIPEGYSVSREKKERFSLILESASTNQTSMYLCASNTVSYNSPLHFGNGTRLTVT.

The genes are TRBV4-3 and TRBJ2-2, with D tentatively TRBD1 or TRBD2 (5 bases each). This CDR3 has 15 residues. The V gene lost 3 bases and the J gene lost 1 base, with 9 bases spanning the gap. Germline V gene sequence: CDR1 LGHNA, CDR2 YSLEER. CDR3 sequence: CASSHHGGNTGELFF. For the CDR3, the DNA is TGCGCCAGCAGCCACCATGGGGGGAACACCGGGGAGCTGTTTTTT.

The chain couples TRBV5-5 to TRBJ1-1, with no clear D. Trimming left V 0 bases short and J 0 bases short, with 6 bases between. The germline V gene encodes CDR1 SGHKS and CDR2 YYEKEE (reference sequence). The CDR3 runs 14 residues. In nucleotides, the CDR3 is TGTGCCAGCAGCTTGGGTAGCTTGAACACTGAAGCTTTCTTT. Translation gives CASSLGSLNTEAFF.

The chain couples TRBV18 to TRBJ1-1, with TRBD1 identical over 10 bases. CDR1 is KGHSH and CDR2 is LQKENI in the germline V gene. Trimming removed 2 bases from V and 8 bases from J; junction bases left unmatched: 8. CDR3 length equals 15 residues. CDR3 DNA: TGTGCCAGCTCACCAACAGTTGCGGGACAGGGGGAAGCTTTCTTT. This codes for CASSPTVAGQGEAFF.

The gene calls are TRBV19 and TRBJ2-3; D may correspond to TRBD1 or TRBD2 (6 bases each). Trimming left V 3 bases short and J 5 bases short, with 12 bases between. This CDR3 is 14 amino acids long. Germline V gene lookup returns CDR1 LNHDA and CDR2 SQIVND (reference sequence). CDR3 in DNA: TGTGCCAGTAGTATTCGAGGGGGGAAAGATACGCAGTATTTT. This gives the protein CASSIRGGKDTQYF.

This clone came up once. The rearrangement links TRBV27 to TRBJ2-7; 7 bases align to TRBD1. V shed 7 bases and J 1 base; nucleotides not matched to a gene: 4. The CDR3 is made up of 13 amino acids. Germline CDR1 reads MNHEY; CDR2 reads SMNVEV (reference sequence). The CDR3 DNA reads TGTGCCAGCAAAGGACAGGATTCCTACGAGCAGTACTTC. Its protein is CASKGQDSYEQYF.

The gene calls are TRBV4-2 and TRBJ1-4; perhaps TRBD1 as D (6 bases). The germline V and J ends were trimmed by 4 bases and 8 bases, with 17 bases remaining between them. CDR1 and CDR2 (germline): LGHNA, YNFKEQ. This CDR3 region has 15 residues. The CDR3 bases are TGTGCCAGCAGCCGCCTTACAGGGTTGGGAGAAAAACTGTTTTTT. Translating it yields CASSRLTGLGEKLFF.

The J gene is TRBJ1-5, the V gene TRBV3-1 (or the pseudogene TRBV3-2); no reliable D call. V was trimmed by 2 bases and J by 6 bases, leaving 8 bases between them. Germline CDR1 and CDR2: LGHDT and YNNKEL (reference sequence). There are 13 residues in the CDR3. The CDR3 sequence: CASSQSRGQPQHF. CDR3 nucleotide sequence: TGTGCCAGCAGCCAAAGTCGCGGTCAGCCCCAGCATTTT.

This chain joins TRBV3-1 (or the pseudogene TRBV3-2) and TRBJ2-1, with a weak D call TRBD2 (6 bases). This CDR3 is built from 12 residues. Germline V gene sequence: CDR1 LGHDT, CDR2 YNNKEL (reference sequence). CDR3 protein: CASGRTYNEQFF. CDR3 sequence (DNA): TGTGCGAGCGGGCGTACCTACAATGAGCAGTTCTTC.

V usage is TRBV29-1 and J usage is TRBJ2-3; possibly TRBD1 for D (6 bases). The V end was cut by 4 bases, the J end by 6 bases, with 11 bases between. The germline gives CDR1 SQVTM, CDR2 ANQGSEA. The CDR3 is 12 residues long. CDR3 bases: TGCAGCGTTGGGGCAACAGGGGATACGCAGTATTTT. Amino acids: CSVGATGDTQYF.

This clone was counted ten times or more. The J gene is TRBJ2-1, the V gene TRBV2; D could derive from TRBD1 or TRBD2 (5 bases each). Per the germline V gene, CDR1 is SNHLY and CDR2 is FYNNEI. Trimming took off 1 base at V and 8 bases at J, with 21 bases between the two ends. The CDR3 runs to 17 residues. The CDR3, as DNA: TGTGCCAGCAGTGAAGAAGGGGAGACGGCGTACTCTGATGAGCAGTTCTTC. Translated, it gives CASSEEGETAYSDEQFF.

This chain joins TRBV18 and TRBJ1-1; tentatively, D is TRBD1 (6 bases). The V gene lost 5 bases and the J gene lost 0 bases, with 16 bases spanning the gap. The length of the CDR3 is 16 residues. Per the germline V gene, CDR1 is KGHSH and CDR2 is LQKENI. The CDR3 spells CASSSTQGHMNTEAFF. The DNA for the CDR3 is TGTGCCAGCTCAAGTACACAGGGTCACATGAACACTGAAGCTTTCTTT. The variable domain in full, with the rest retrieved from reference TRBV18 and TRBJ1-1, is NAGVMQNPRHLVRRRGQEARLRCSPMKGHSHVYWYRQLPEEGLKFMVYLQKENIIDESGMPKERFSAEFPKEGPSILRIQQVVRGDSAAYFCASSSTQGHMNTEAFFGQGTRLTVV.

This chain links TRBV2 with TRBJ2-6; 9 positions match TRBD1. Per germline, CDR1 SNHLY and CDR2 FYNNEI. V gave up 2 bases and J gave up 0 bases; unmatched junction bases: 8. This CDR3 region has 19 residues. The CDR3 reads CASSELKTGGSSGANVLTF. The DNA of the CDR3 is TGTGCCAGCAGTGAATTAAAGACAGGGGGGAGCTCTGGGGCCAACGTCCTGACTTTC.

The V and J genes are TRBV5-4 and TRBJ2-1; 7 bases are a match to TRBD1. The CDR3 runs to 14 residues. The ends lost 3 bases at V and 10 bases at J; junction bases unmatched: 10. Looked up from germline, CDR1 is SGHNT and CDR2 is YYREEE (reference sequence). The CDR3: CASSSLDRPNEQFF. The DNA of the CDR3 is TGTGCCAGCAGCTCGCTGGACAGGCCGAACGAGCAGTTCTTC.

The rearrangement uses TRBV11-3 and TRBJ2-1; D is perhaps TRBD1 (5 bases). The CDR3 spans 14 residues. CDR1 and CDR2 from the germline V gene are SGHNT and YENEEA. Trimming took 5 bases from V and 4 from J, leaving 12 bases between them. The DNA of the CDR3 is TGTGCCAGCAGCATGAACGCAGGGTACAATGAGCAGTTCTTC. Its translation: CASSMNAGYNEQFF.

This chain connects TRBV7-8 to TRBJ2-2; D might be TRBD1 or TRBD2, each matching 5 bases. The V gene lost 3 bases and the J gene lost 4 bases, with 9 bases spanning the gap. In germline, CDR1 is SGHVS, CDR2 FQNEAQ. The CDR3 covers 14 residues. The CDR3 region is CASSLRGGTGELFF. CDR3 bases: TGTGCCAGCAGCTTGAGGGGCGGCACCGGGGAGCTGTTTTTT.

The chain has TRBV25-1 and TRBJ1-4; D unresolved. Germline-derived CDR1 and CDR2 are MGHDK and SYGVNS. The CDR3 consists of 13 residues. V lost 2 bases and J 7 bases, leaving 8 bases between the germline ends. CDR3 sequence reads: CASSEVRFEKLFF. In nucleotides, the CDR3 is TGTGCCAGCAGTGAAGTCCGGTTTGAAAAACTGTTTTTT. The full variable domain, completed using reference TRBV25-1 and TRBJ1-4, is EADIYQTPRYLVIGTGKKITLECSQTMGHDKMYWYQQDPGMELHLIHYSYGVNSTEKGDLSSESTVSRIRTEHFPLTLESARPSHTSQYLCASSEVRFEKLFFGSGTQLSVL.

This chain links TRBV28 with TRBJ1-1; tentative D call: TRBD1 (5 bases). CDR1 is MDHEN, CDR2 SYDVKM, per germline. CDR3 length: 13 residues. Trimming cost V 8 bases and J 6 bases, with 16 bases left between them. CDR3 bases: TGTGCCAGCGGCCAGGGAACGGTCCCTGAAGCTTTCTTT. Encoded protein: CASGQGTVPEAFF.